This T cell receptor (beta chain) originates from a study of T cell responses to AZD1222 COVID-19 vaccine. This clone was seen just once. CDR1 and CDR2 (germline): SGHNT, YENEEA. The germline V and J ends were trimmed by 1 base and 8 bases, with 14 bases remaining between them. CDR3 size: 15 residues. Profiling relied on immunoSEQ multiplex PCR, and the TCRdb table lists in-frame clones only, not all of them. The sample consists of over 150,000 clones, 80% to 95% of them appearing once. This clonotype was sampled from an adult who received the MenACWY meningococcal vaccine as a control. Sequencing used peripheral blood, obtained 28 days after the second dose of the MenACWY control vaccine. The chain carries TRBV11-3 and TRBJ1-4; no reliable D call. The CDR3, as DNA: TGTGCCAGCAGCTTAGTTGGTGGGAGAGTGGAAAAACTGTTTTTT. Translating it yields CASSLVGGRVEKLFF.